This TCR beta chain originates from a study of T-cell memory formation after mild COVID-19. TCRdb recomputed calls from the 5' RACE reads with MiXCR, one row per CDR3 protein. This table holds some 340,000 distinct CDR3 sequences, 10% to 15% found once. Germline V gene lookup returns CDR1 SEHNR and CDR2 FQNEAQ (reference sequence). The CDR3 extends over 15 amino acids. V lost 3 bases and J lost 6, with 16 bases in between. V and J are TRBV7-9 and TRBJ2-3; D tentatively reads TRBD1 or TRBD2 (5 bases each). The sample comprised PBMCs or a T cell subset sorted from them (not recorded which). The sequence derives from a man between 18 and 29 years old who had mild COVID-19 (a few samples of this study predate the infection). Cell type and time point are not known. CDR3 in amino acids: CASSLDGTSIDTQYF. The CDR3 DNA reads as TGTGCCAGCAGCTTGGACGGGACGTCTATTGATACGCAGTATTTT.